A single sample is the source of the 7 T cell receptor beta chains below, sequenced in a study of OX40 agonist ivuxolimab in advanced cancers. Repertoires were generated with immunoSEQ multiplex PCR, while TCRdb's copy carries only in-frame clones and drops some. The table has 70,000 to 85,000 clones, more than 85% seen once. The material sequenced was CD4+ or CD8+ T cells sorted from blood, taken in a trial of the OX40 agonist ivuxolimab. Receptors were obtained from an adult with an advanced solid tumor such as melanoma, head and neck, liver or kidney cancer.

The chain carries TRBV2 and TRBJ1-5; 9 nucleotides match TRBD1. Germline trimming cut 4 bases from V and 7 bases from J; bases unmatched to any gene: 2. Per germline, CDR1 SNHLY and CDR2 FYNNEI. The CDR3 length is 13 residues. The CDR3 region has the DNA TGTGCCAGCAGTGGGACAGGGGAGCAGCCCCAGCATTTT. Translating it yields CASSGTGEQPQHF.

The CDR3 DNA reads as TGTGCCAGCAGCCGCGGGGGAGGGTTAAGGGAGCAGTACTTC. The encoded protein is CASSRGGGLREQYF. V and J are TRBV7-2 and TRBJ2-7; TRBD2 aligns across 7 bases. This CDR3 spans 14 amino acids. Germline loops: CDR1 SGHTA, CDR2 FQGNSA. V shed 5 bases, J shed 7 bases, and the junction held 11 bases outside the gene matches.

J is TRBJ2-3 and V is TRBV7-2; 10 nucleotides align to TRBD2. Germline-derived CDR1 and CDR2 are SGHTA and FQGNSA. J was trimmed by 4 bases and V by 1 base; bases with no gene match: 5. The CDR3 totals 16 residues. The CDR3: CASSLEPSGRADTQYF. CDR3 in DNA: TGTGCCAGCAGCTTAGAGCCTAGCGGGAGAGCAGATACGCAGTATTTT.

The V gene is TRBV12-1, the J gene TRBJ1-2. TRBV12-1 is classified as a pseudogene. This CDR3 is 12 amino acids long. The CDR3: CASSAGNYGYTF. The CDR3 nucleotides are TGTGCCAGCAGCGCCGGGAACTATGGCTACACCTTC.

This CDR3 is CASSYDYLMGEQYF. Written as DNA, the CDR3 is TGTGCCAGCAGTTACGACTATCTAATGGGGGAGCAGTACTTC. This sequence joins TRBV6-5 and TRBJ2-7; TRBD2 might be the D (5 bases). The CDR3 length is 14 residues. Trimming took 2 bases from V and 7 from J, leaving 15 bases between them. CDR1 and CDR2 (germline): MNHEY, SVGAGI.

V is TRBV4-2 and J is TRBJ2-6; a possible D gene is TRBD1 (5 bases). The germline V gene has CDR1 LGHNA and CDR2 YNFKEQ. CDR3 size: 16 residues. Trimming removed 0 bases at V and 2 bases at J, with 8 bases between. For the CDR3, the DNA is TGTGCCAGCAGCCAAGATCTACAGGCTGGGGCCAACGTCCTGACTTTC. Amino acid sequence: CASSQDLQAGANVLTF.

Only one count was recorded for this clone. This rearrangement joins TRBV5-1 to TRBJ1-1; the D gene is possibly TRBD1 (6 bases). Germline CDR1 is SGHRS and CDR2 is YFSETQ. This CDR3 is 13 amino acids long. V shed 6 bases and J shed 4 bases, with 13 bases lying between them. Here the CDR3 DNA reads TGCGCCAGCACCCCCCAGGGGTTCACTGAAGCTTTCTTT. The encoded protein is CASTPQGFTEAFF. The variable domain in full, completed from reference TRBV5-1 and TRBJ1-1, reads KAGVTQTPRYLIKTRGQQVTLSCSPISGHRSVSWYQQTPGQGLQFLFEYFSETQRNKGNFPGRFSGRQFSNSRSEMNVSTLELGDSALYLCASTPQGFTEAFFGQGTRLTVV.